This T cell receptor (beta chain) was identified during a study of post-analysis software for immune sequencing data (dated by TCRdb to the mid-2010s). About the investigation overall: Recorded disease courses included relapsing-remitting, secondary progressive and progressive-relapsing multiple sclerosis, with some patients lacking subtype annotation. The patient repertoires were set against 10 to 11 previously published healthy control repertoires from donors whose ages ranged from roughly 6 to 26 years. A subset of samples was prepared in parallel using single-end sample barcoding, then pooled and co-amplified after Illumina adapter ligation. Summary of the overall study and its limitations: The multiple sclerosis patient group was slightly younger than the control group. Compared with controls, multiple sclerosis patients had significantly lower normalized Chao1 diversity, a finding suggesting substantial peripheral T-cell clonal expansion. Significantly higher frequencies in patients than in controls were found for several TRBV segments, including TRBV5-6, TRBV5-1 and TRBV20-1. Strong co-clustering of samples prepared in the same batch was shown by direct clustering with F measure, prompting a batch-effect correction.

As to this clonotype: It lacks a known antigen. No base qualities exist here, and no much larger clone lies one base off it.

Library construction relied on PCR. Data came from an Illumina HiSeq 2500. Unique molecular identifiers were incorporated into TCR beta cDNA libraries to reduce PCR and sequencing biases. Roughly 500,000 cDNA molecules were obtained for every 1 to 10 million input T cells, so each molecule roughly corresponded to one T cell. Patient libraries were prepared and sequenced with the same protocol used for the earlier healthy control dataset. Samples belonging to the same batch were prepared together, multiplexed and sequenced on a shared HiSeq lane. On the study's bioinformatics: Raw barcoded reads were processed with MIGEC, discarding single-read molecular identifier groups before consensus assembly and CDR3 extraction. Clonotype tables were post-analysed with VDJtools, and diversity was normalized by down-sampling all datasets to the smallest sample size. Repertoire overlap clustering matched CDR3 amino acid but not nucleotide sequences to correct batch-related cross-sample contamination. The public sequencing data were trimmed at Q25 with fastp and processed into clonotypes with MiXCR by TCRdb, which kept only in-frame beta chains. CDR3 protein duplicates are merged, each entry listing the most common genes and DNA. These V and J calls are TCRdb output, not the study's own analysis. The sample table lists some 240,000 distinct CDR3 sequences, 35% to 40% of them with a count of one. The top ten hold less than 6% of the sample.

To demonstrate the VDJtools post-analysis software, TCR beta repertoires were profiled from the peripheral blood of some 12 young patients with multiple sclerosis. The patients with multiple sclerosis were children and adolescents between roughly 6 and 15 years of age. Looking up the germline V gene (reference sequence) yields CDR1 SEHNR and CDR2 FQNEAQ. V and J lose 1 base and 7 bases, and a span of 8 bases separates them. The CDR3, from cysteine to phenylalanine, totals 13 residues. The sequence is cut down to CDR3 DNA, 39 bases in frame from base 1. This TCR was sampled from a girl aged 10-17 years with multiple sclerosis. The chain uses TRBV7-9 and TRBJ1-5, with the D gene uncertain. Sequenced input: blood. The CDR3: CASSLEGTQPQHF. The nucleotide sequence reads as follows: TGTGCCAGCAGCTTAGAGGGAACCCAGCCCCAGCATTTT.